The rows below give T cell receptor beta chains drawn from one sample of a study of cytomegalovirus exposure and HLA in healthy donors. Repertoires were generated with immunoSEQ multiplex PCR, while TCRdb's copy carries only in-frame clones and drops some. Of about 110,000 clones listed, roughly an eighth are singletons. Specimen: PBMCs. The receptors come from a man in his forties in good health and CMV-seropositive. The CDR3 runs from the conserved cysteine through the conserved F or W. The D gene is left open where the match is weak. Clone sizes are given selectively: once, few, many, or a class where the clone is expanded.

j_call,v_call,clone_size,d_call,cdr3_aa,cdr3_nt
TRBJ2-7,TRBV14,few,.,CASSPGTYPYEQYF,TGTGCCAGCAGCCCGGGGACTTATCCCTACGAGCAGTACTTC
TRBJ1-1,TRBV19,.,TRBD1,CASRRGTGRNTEAFF,TGTGCCAGCAGGAGGGGGACAGGGCGGAACACTGAAGCTTTCTTT
TRBJ1-5,TRBV4-1,few,.,CASSLGGGYSNQPQHF,TGCGCCAGCAGCCTTGGGGGGGGTTATAGCAATCAGCCCCAGCATTTT
TRBJ2-5,TRBV7-6,few,.,CASSPTSVETQYF,TGTGCCAGCAGCCCCACTTCGGTTGAGACCCAGTACTTC
TRBJ1-2,TRBV18,.,TRBD1,CASSPNRDRVYGYTF,TGTGCCAGCTCACCGAACCGGGACAGGGTCTATGGCTACACCTTC
TRBJ2-2,TRBV5-1,few,.,CASSRAGAPDTGELFF,TGCGCCAGCAGCAGGGCAGGGGCCCCCGACACCGGGGAGCTGTTTTTT
TRBJ2-1,TRBV6-5,few,TRBD2,CASSYPTSGRGGEQFF,TGTGCCAGCAGTTACCCGACTAGCGGGAGGGGGGGTGAGCAGTTCTTC
TRBJ2-2,TRBV29-1,.,.,CSVGQNTGELFF,TGCAGCGTAGGACAGAACACCGGGGAGCTGTTTTTT
TRBJ1-3,TRBV9,.,.,CASSVAATRGGNTIYF,TGTGCCAGCAGCGTAGCGGCAACTCGCGGGGGAAACACCATATATTTT
TRBJ1-4,TRBV2,.,.,CASTGIEEKLFF,TGTGCCAGCACAGGGATTGAGGAAAAACTGTTTTTT
TRBJ2-3,TRBV5-1,.,.,CASSLDRGTSDTQYF,TGCGCCAGCAGCTTGGATCGGGGTACCTCAGATACGCAGTATTTT
TRBJ2-1,TRBV7-7,.,.,CASSLRQAAYNEQFF,TGTGCTAGCAGCTTGAGACAGGCCGCCTACAATGAGCAGTTCTTC
TRBJ2-7,TRBV30,.,TRBD2,CAWAGGLGRAVGEQYF,TGTGCCTGGGCGGGGGGACTTGGACGGGCGGTGGGAGAGCAGTACTTC
TRBJ1-5,TRBV28,.,.,CASSPILGPDQPQHF,TGTGCCAGCAGTCCTATCTTGGGGCCAGATCAGCCCCAGCATTTT
TRBJ2-7,TRBV4-1,.,.,CASSYAGTPSYEQYF,TGCGCCAGCAGCTATGCTGGGACTCCCTCCTACGAGCAGTACTTC
TRBJ2-7,TRBV18,.,TRBD2,CASSPSGRVSYEQYF,TGTGCCAGCTCACCAAGCGGGAGGGTCTCCTACGAGCAGTACTTC
TRBJ2-5,TRBV5-1,few,.,CASRGARELQETQYF,TGCGCCAGCCGGGGGGCCAGGGAACTCCAAGAGACCCAGTACTTC
TRBJ1-1,TRBV5-1,few,TRBD1,CASSSDRQKGGTEAFF,TGCGCCAGCAGCTCGGACAGGCAGAAGGGGGGCACTGAAGCTTTCTTT
TRBJ1-5,TRBV7-9,.,.,CASSLDLNQPQHF,TGTGCCAGCAGCTTAGATCTCAATCAGCCCCAGCATTTT
TRBJ1-3,TRBV15,.,.,CATSRDQGAGNTIYF,TGTGCCACCAGCAGAGATCAAGGGGCTGGAAACACCATATATTTT
TRBJ1-4,TRBV11-3,few,TRBD1,CASRQTGGDDEKLFF,TGTGCCAGCCGTCAGACAGGGGGCGACGATGAAAAACTGTTTTTT
TRBJ1-4,TRBV5-1,.,.,CASSSLRGAEKLFF,TGCGCCAGCAGCTCCCTCAGGGGCGCAGAAAAACTGTTTTTT
TRBJ1-4,TRBV9,few,.,CASGAEGGKLFF,TGTGCCAGCGGGGCGGAAGGGGGAAAACTGTTTTTT
TRBJ1-4,TRBV6-1,.,TRBD1,CASRPGQTNEKLFF,TGTGCCAGCAGGCCGGGACAGACTAATGAAAAACTGTTTTTT
TRBJ2-2,TRBV6-5,few,TRBD2,CASSYWTSSFSELFF,TGTGCCAGCAGTTACTGGACTAGCAGTTTCTCGGAGCTGTTTTTT
TRBJ2-1,TRBV11-3,.,.,CASGIGGNEQFF,TGTGCCAGCGGGATCGGGGGCAATGAGCAGTTCTTC
TRBJ2-5,TRBV18,few,TRBD1,CASSSTGQETQYF,TGTGCCAGCTCCTCGACAGGGCAAGAGACCCAGTACTTC
TRBJ2-3,TRBV19,once,TRBD2,CASSSQLAGSTDTQYF,TGTGCCAGTAGTTCCCAGCTAGCGGGTAGCACAGATACGCAGTATTTT
TRBJ2-7,TRBV15,.,TRBD1,CATRGTGGYEQYF,TGTGCCACCAGGGGAACAGGGGGCTACGAGCAGTACTTC
TRBJ2-3,TRBV4-3,.,.,CASSQGGGRGADTQYF,TGCGCCAGCAGCCAAGGGGGCGGCAGGGGCGCAGATACGCAGTATTTT
TRBJ1-2,TRBV9,.,TRBD1,CASSVGPGGEGYTF,TGTGCCAGCAGCGTAGGTCCAGGGGGAGAGGGCTACACCTTC
TRBJ1-2,TRBV14,.,.,CASSQERGLGGYTF,TGTGCCAGCAGCCAAGAGCGGGGCCTGGGTGGCTACACCTTC
TRBJ2-7,TRBV6-6,.,.,CASSSRVEYEQYF,TGTGCCAGCAGTTCCAGGGTGGAATACGAGCAGTACTTC
TRBJ2-7,TRBV11-2,.,.,CASSLDWQVPSYEQYF,TGTGCCAGCAGCTTAGATTGGCAGGTTCCGTCCTACGAGCAGTACTTC
TRBJ2-1,TRBV5-1,.,TRBD2,CASSLISGEYNEQFF,TGCGCCAGCAGCTTGATAAGCGGGGAGTACAATGAGCAGTTCTTC
TRBJ1-2,TRBV7-2,few,.,CASSLGTDYGYTF,TGTGCCAGCAGCCTAGGGACTGACTATGGCTACACCTTC
TRBJ1-1,TRBV27,few,.,CASSPYGGVNTEAFF,TGTGCCAGCAGTCCCTACGGGGGGGTGAACACTGAAGCTTTCTTT
TRBJ1-1,TRBV18,.,TRBD1,CASSPSDRPGTEAFF,TGTGCCAGCTCACCTTCGGACAGGCCGGGGACTGAAGCTTTCTTT
TRBJ2-5,TRBV19,few,.,CASSIVGGSKSTQYF,TGTGCCAGTAGTATAGTAGGAGGGTCCAAGTCAACCCAGTACTTC
TRBJ2-7,TRBV20-1,.,.,CSARMTNEQYF,TGCAGTGCTAGAATGACAAACGAGCAGTACTTC
TRBJ2-7,TRBV5-4,few,TRBD2,CASSLAAGGLDEQYF,TGTGCCAGCAGCTTGGCGGCGGGAGGGCTGGACGAGCAGTACTTC
TRBJ2-5,TRBV4-1,.,.,CASSSLAEETQYF,TGCGCCAGCAGCAGTCTAGCCGAAGAGACCCAGTACTTC
TRBJ2-5,TRBV19,few,.,CASSTVRQETQYF,TGTGCCAGTAGTACGGTGCGGCAAGAGACCCAGTACTTC
TRBJ1-5,TRBV10-3,.,.,CAIAPRGNQPQHF,TGTGCCATCGCTCCCCGGGGCAATCAGCCCCAGCATTTT
TRBJ1-4,TRBV28,few,TRBD1,CASSLTGGNEKLFF,TGTGCCAGCAGTTTAACAGGGGGTAATGAAAAACTGTTTTTT
TRBJ1-1,TRBV9,few,.,CASSVGLGATEAFF,TGTGCCAGCAGCGTAGGACTAGGGGCAACTGAAGCTTTCTTT
TRBJ1-2,TRBV6-1,.,.,CASRRKGQSPVYTF,TGTGCCAGCAGAAGGAAGGGGCAGTCGCCCGTCTACACCTTC
TRBJ2-7,TRBV28,.,TRBD1,CAHNQPGTGTYEQYF,TGTGCCCACAACCAGCCGGGGACAGGGACCTACGAGCAGTACTTC
TRBJ1-1,TRBV25-1,.,.,CASTSFWWGGLNTEAFF,TGTGCCAGCACCTCTTTTTGGTGGGGAGGGCTAAACACTGAAGCTTTCTTT
TRBJ1-5,TRBV9,few,.,CASSRTANSNQPQHF,TGTGCCAGCAGTCGGACAGCAAATAGCAATCAGCCCCAGCATTTT
TRBJ1-2,TRBV6-1,few,.,CASSESGPNYGYTF,TGTGCCAGCAGTGAGTCAGGTCCGAACTATGGCTACACCTTC
TRBJ2-1,TRBV4-1,.,.,CASSQEGTHPDNEQFF,TGCGCCAGCAGCCAAGAGGGGACTCATCCCGACAATGAGCAGTTCTTC
TRBJ2-3,TRBV13,few,TRBD1,CASSSTSGQGSTDTQYF,TGTGCCAGCAGCTCAACCTCCGGACAGGGGAGCACAGATACGCAGTATTTT
TRBJ2-2,TRBV10-3,.,.,CAISPRESGELFF,TGTGCCATCAGTCCCCGGGAGTCCGGGGAGCTGTTTTTT
TRBJ1-2,TRBV10-2,many,.,CASRDQGPQNYGYTF,TGCGCCAGCAGGGATCAGGGGCCCCAGAACTATGGCTACACCTTC